The rows below give T cell receptor beta chains drawn from one sample of a study of blood T cell repertoires in COVID-19. Assay used: immunoSEQ multiplex PCR; TCRdb lists only in-frame clones, some missing. The data show 200,000 to 300,000 clones, around nine tenths seen once. Sequenced input: peripheral blood. All receptors derive from a woman aged 60-75 years with COVID-19, enrolled during active disease. CDR3s include the opening cysteine and the closing phenylalanine or tryptophan. The D gene is left open where the match is weak. Part of the rows lack a size; the others show once, few, many or a class for expanded clones.

CDR3aa: CASSPGGGNQPQHF
CDR3nt: TGTGCCAGCAGCCCCGGCGGGGGAAATCAGCCCCAGCATTTT
j_gene: TRBJ1-5
abundance: few
v_gene: TRBV7-9
d_gene: .

CDR3aa: CATSKRTDTQYF
CDR3nt: TGTGCCACCAGCAAGCGCACAGATACGCAGTATTTT
j_gene: TRBJ2-3
abundance: .
v_gene: TRBV15
d_gene: .

CDR3aa: CASSQCPGEGKGTEAFF
CDR3nt: TGCGCCAGCAGTCAATGTCCGGGGGAAGGTAAGGGCACTGAAGCTTTCTTT
j_gene: TRBJ1-1
abundance: few
v_gene: TRBV23-1
d_gene: .

CDR3aa: CASSVLEAFF
CDR3nt: TGTGCCAGCAGCGTTCTTGAAGCTTTCTTT
j_gene: TRBJ1-1
abundance: .
v_gene: TRBV6-5
d_gene: .

CDR3aa: CASSQESASLETQYF
CDR3nt: TGTGCCAGCAGCCAAGAAAGTGCTAGCTTAGAGACCCAGTACTTC
j_gene: TRBJ2-5
abundance: .
v_gene: TRBV3-1/TRBV3-2
d_gene: .

CDR3aa: CASSLVWTSGRSGELFF
CDR3nt: TGTGCCAGCAGCTTAGTGTGGACTAGCGGGAGGTCCGGGGAGCTGTTTTTT
j_gene: TRBJ2-2
abundance: .
v_gene: TRBV7-8
d_gene: TRBD2

CDR3aa: CASSPRQVTNTEAFF
CDR3nt: TGTGCCAGCAGCCCAAGACAGGTTACGAACACTGAAGCTTTCTTT
j_gene: TRBJ1-1
abundance: .
v_gene: TRBV7-9
d_gene: .

CDR3aa: CASSARTSGPYNEQFF
CDR3nt: TGTGCCAGCAGTGCCCGGACTAGCGGGCCCTACAATGAGCAGTTCTTC
j_gene: TRBJ2-1
abundance: .
v_gene: TRBV6-6
d_gene: TRBD2

CDR3aa: CASSQDPGAGANVLTF
CDR3nt: TGCGCCAGCAGCCAAGATCCAGGGGCTGGGGCCAACGTCCTGACTTTC
j_gene: TRBJ2-6
abundance: few
v_gene: TRBV4-3
d_gene: .

CDR3aa: CASSLYRGPYYEQYF
CDR3nt: TGCGCCAGCAGTCTATACAGGGGGCCCTACTACGAGCAGTACTTC
j_gene: TRBJ2-7
abundance: .
v_gene: TRBV23-1
d_gene: TRBD1

CDR3aa: CASSLAGQAYGYTF
CDR3nt: TGTGCCAGCAGCTTAGCGGGACAGGCCTATGGCTACACCTTC
j_gene: TRBJ1-2
abundance: .
v_gene: TRBV9
d_gene: TRBD1

CDR3aa: CASSVAMGQGIEQYF
CDR3nt: TGTGCCAGCAGCGTAGCTATGGGACAGGGCATCGAGCAGTACTTC
j_gene: TRBJ2-7
abundance: .
v_gene: TRBV9
d_gene: TRBD1

CDR3aa: CASSVDSGSYNEQFF
CDR3nt: TGTGCCAGCAGCGTAGATAGCGGGAGCTACAATGAGCAGTTCTTC
j_gene: TRBJ2-1
abundance: .
v_gene: TRBV9
d_gene: TRBD2

CDR3aa: CASSSGTGGYYGYTF
CDR3nt: TGTGCCAGCAGCTCAGGGACAGGGGGATACTATGGCTACACCTTC
j_gene: TRBJ1-2
abundance: .
v_gene: TRBV5-6
d_gene: TRBD1

CDR3aa: CASSLGGGSNTGELFF
CDR3nt: TGTGCCAGCAGCTTAGGAGGGGGCTCGAACACCGGGGAGCTGTTTTTT
j_gene: TRBJ2-2
abundance: .
v_gene: TRBV11-1
d_gene: TRBD1

CDR3aa: CASTFSGQYNEQFF
CDR3nt: TGTGCCAGCACCTTCTCGGGACAGTACAATGAGCAGTTCTTC
j_gene: TRBJ2-1
abundance: .
v_gene: TRBV6-5
d_gene: TRBD1

CDR3aa: CASSLVAGQGYSYEQYF
CDR3nt: TGTGCCAGCAGCTTAGTTGCGGGACAGGGATACTCCTACGAGCAGTACTTC
j_gene: TRBJ2-7
abundance: .
v_gene: TRBV7-2
d_gene: TRBD1

CDR3aa: CASSPGLAGSSYEQYF
CDR3nt: TGTGCCAGCAGCCCGGGACTAGCGGGAAGCTCCTACGAGCAGTACTTC
j_gene: TRBJ2-7
abundance: .
v_gene: TRBV5-4
d_gene: TRBD2

CDR3aa: CSVDSSGYEQYF
CDR3nt: TGCAGCGTTGATTCCTCCGGCTACGAGCAGTACTTC
j_gene: TRBJ2-7
abundance: .
v_gene: TRBV29-1
d_gene: .

CDR3aa: CASRTGSRTGELFF
CDR3nt: TGTGCCAGCAGGACAGGATCTAGAACCGGGGAGCTGTTTTTT
j_gene: TRBJ2-2
abundance: .
v_gene: TRBV6-5
d_gene: .

CDR3aa: CASTNTEGRTGELFF
CDR3nt: TGCGCCAGCACCAATACGGAGGGAAGAACCGGGGAGCTGTTTTTT
j_gene: TRBJ2-2
abundance: .
v_gene: TRBV5-1
d_gene: .

CDR3aa: CASSLSGDSYNEQFF
CDR3nt: TGTGCCAGCAGCTTGAGCGGGGACTCCTACAATGAGCAGTTCTTC
j_gene: TRBJ2-1
abundance: .
v_gene: TRBV7-6
d_gene: TRBD2

CDR3aa: CASSHLGAGPQHF
CDR3nt: TGTGCCAGCAGCCATTTAGGGGCCGGGCCCCAGCATTTT
j_gene: TRBJ1-5
abundance: .
v_gene: TRBV3-1/TRBV3-2
d_gene: .

CDR3aa: CASRLANEQYF
CDR3nt: TGTGCCAGCAGGCTAGCGAACGAGCAGTACTTC
j_gene: TRBJ2-7
abundance: .
v_gene: TRBV27
d_gene: .

CDR3aa: CASLPQHLSSYEQYF
CDR3nt: TGTGCCAGTCTTCCACAGCATCTGAGCTCCTACGAGCAGTACTTC
j_gene: TRBJ2-7
abundance: few
v_gene: TRBV19
d_gene: .

CDR3aa: CASSRLGVGTGELFF
CDR3nt: TGTGCCAGTAGTCGACTAGGAGTCGGTACCGGGGAGCTGTTTTTT
j_gene: TRBJ2-2
abundance: .
v_gene: TRBV19
d_gene: .

CDR3aa: CASSPGGSYNSPLHF
CDR3nt: TGTGCCAGCAGCCCCGGGGGGTCCTATAATTCACCCCTCCACTTT
j_gene: TRBJ1-6
abundance: .
v_gene: TRBV7-3
d_gene: .

CDR3aa: CASSPGATGYGYTF
CDR3nt: TGTGCCAGCTCACCAGGTGCCACGGGGTATGGCTACACCTTC
j_gene: TRBJ1-2
abundance: .
v_gene: TRBV18
d_gene: .

CDR3aa: CASSERQGGQPQHF
CDR3nt: TGTGCCAGCAGTGAAAGACAGGGGGGTCAGCCCCAGCATTTT
j_gene: TRBJ1-5
abundance: .
v_gene: TRBV6-1
d_gene: TRBD1